One and the same sample provided the 28 T cell receptor beta chains below, sequenced in a study of OX40 agonist ivuxolimab in advanced cancers. Profiled with immunoSEQ multiplex PCR; TCRdb holds only in-frame clones, not every one. The repertoire holds around 67,000 clones, with around 90% as singletons. The specimen was CD4+ or CD8+ T cells sorted from blood, collected in a trial of the OX40 agonist ivuxolimab. These receptors came from an adult with an advanced solid tumor such as melanoma, head and neck, liver or kidney cancer.

V usage is TRBV2 and J usage is TRBJ2-4; D ambiguous. The CDR3 extends over 14 amino acids. V lost 5 bases to trimming and J lost 0 bases, with 8 bases between them. Germline values: CDR1 SNHLY, CDR2 FYNNEI. The DNA for the CDR3 is TGTGCCAGCAGTCCCTTCCTAGCCAAAAACATTCAGTACTTC. Translated, it gives CASSPFLAKNIQYF.

This rearrangement joins TRBV6-6 to TRBJ2-5; TRBD1 matches at 9 bases. Trimming removed 6 bases from V and 2 bases from J; junction bases left unmatched: 7. Germline loops: CDR1 MNHNY, CDR2 SVGAGI (reference sequence). The CDR3 consists of 15 residues. The CDR3 DNA reads TGTGCCAGCAGCAAAGCGGGGACAGGGCAAGAGACCCAGTACTTC. Protein product: CASSKAGTGQETQYF.

This chain connects TRBV7-9 to TRBJ2-3; D not certain. Trimming cost V 7 bases and J 3 bases, with 5 bases left between them. This CDR3 region has 11 residues. Germline-derived CDR1 and CDR2 are SEHNR and FQNEAQ (reference sequence). The CDR3: CASTLTDTQYF. The CDR3 region has the DNA TGTGCCAGCACCTTGACAGATACGCAGTATTTT.

CDR3 amino acids: CATSGGQGRGEAFF. The CDR3 DNA follows: TGTGCCACCAGCGGAGGACAGGGACGGGGTGAAGCTTTCTTT. J is TRBJ1-1 and V is TRBV15, with 8 bases matching TRBD1. Germline loops: CDR1 LNHNV, CDR2 YYDKDF (reference sequence). The V segment lost 5 bases and the J segment 7 bases; nucleotides outside the gene matches: 9. The CDR3 contains 14 residues.

The rearrangement joins TRBV7-3 to TRBJ2-7, with 13 nucleotides matching TRBD2. The CDR3 covers 14 residues. J was trimmed by 4 bases and V by 5 bases; bases with no gene match: 2. Germline V gene data show CDR1 as SGHTA and CDR2 as FQGTGA. CDR3 protein: CASSQGLAGYEQYF. The CDR3 nucleotides read TGTGCCAGCAGCCAGGGACTAGCGGGGTACGAGCAGTACTTC. Looking up the rest from reference TRBV7-3 and TRBJ2-7 gives the full variable domain: GAGVSQTPSNKVTEKGKYVELRCDPISGHTALYWYRQSLGQGPEFLIYFQGTGAADDSGLPNDRFFAVRPEGSVSTLKIQRTERGDSAVYLCASSQGLAGYEQYFGPGTRLTVT.

The rearrangement joins TRBV11-2 to TRBJ1-2; D is unclear. The CDR3 totals 13 residues. Between the trimmed V and J ends, which lost 4 bases and 4 bases, there was a span of 10 bases. The germline V gene has CDR1 SGHAT and CDR2 FQNNGV. The CDR3 DNA reads TGTGCCAGCAGCTCACGGTCCGCCTATGGCTACACCTTC. Residues: CASSSRSAYGYTF.

The chain uses TRBV7-2 and TRBJ2-5; 11 nucleotides align to TRBD2. The CDR3 contains 15 residues. Germline CDR1 and CDR2: SGHTA and FQGNSA. J was trimmed by 3 bases and V by 5 bases; bases with no gene match: 5. The CDR3 reads CASSTGLAGEETQYF. Here the CDR3 DNA reads TGTGCCAGCAGCACCGGACTAGCGGGTGAAGAGACCCAGTACTTC.

CDR3 protein: CASSPRPRGVSGELFF. CDR3 sequence (DNA): TGTGCCAGCAGCCCACGCCCAAGGGGGGTGAGCGGGGAGCTGTTTTTT. The chain uses TRBV7-9 and TRBJ2-2; D tentatively reads TRBD1 or TRBD2 (6 bases each). The germline gives CDR1 SEHNR, CDR2 FQNEAQ (reference sequence). Deletions cut 5 bases from V and 7 bases from J, with 20 bases between. The CDR3 extends over 16 amino acids.

V is TRBV7-2 and J is TRBJ1-2; 9 bases agree with TRBD1. This CDR3 comprises 15 residues. Germline values: CDR1 SGHTA, CDR2 FQGNSA. Trimming cost V 5 bases and J 3 bases; bases outside gene matches: 7. CDR3 in amino acids: CASSPGTGIDYGYTF. CDR3 DNA: TGTGCCAGCAGCCCCGGGACAGGGATAGACTATGGCTACACCTTC.

The V gene is TRBV5-1, the J gene TRBJ2-7; D unclear. V lost 0 bases to trimming and J lost 2 bases, with 9 bases between them. The CDR3 has 14 residues. The germline V gene encodes CDR1 SGHRS and CDR2 YFSETQ. For the CDR3, the DNA is TGCGCCAGCAGCTTGGAGAGGCCGGCCTACGAGCAGTACTTC. This gives the protein CASSLERPAYEQYF.

This CDR3 reads CATSRWDRGNYGYTF. The CDR3 DNA reads TGTGCCACCAGCAGATGGGACAGGGGCAACTATGGCTACACCTTC. V gene TRBV15 combines with J gene TRBJ1-2; TRBD1 agrees at 10 bases. The CDR3 extends over 15 amino acids. J was trimmed by 2 bases and V by 2 bases; bases with no gene match: 2. The V gene's germline CDR1 is LNHNV and CDR2 YYDKDF (reference sequence).

The J gene is TRBJ2-1, the V gene TRBV7-2; possibly TRBD1 for D (5 bases). Germline values: CDR1 SGHTA, CDR2 FQGNSA. There are 15 residues in the CDR3. V was shortened by 3 bases and J by 0 bases, with 9 bases between the two germline ends. CDR3 residues: CASSLTDLSYNEQFF. The CDR3 region has the DNA TGTGCCAGCAGCTTGACAGACCTCTCCTACAATGAGCAGTTCTTC.

This chain uses TRBV6-6 with TRBJ1-1; 8 nucleotides match TRBD1. Germline V CDR1 and CDR2: MNHNY, SVGAGI (reference sequence). The trim removed 7 bases at V and 1 base at J, leaving 2 bases unmatched. The CDR3 spans 13 residues. The CDR3 protein is CASMDRENTEAFF. CDR3 DNA sequence: TGTGCCAGCATGGACAGGGAGAACACTGAAGCTTTCTTT.

The gene calls are TRBV6-4 and TRBJ1-2; the D gene is possibly TRBD1 (5 bases). V lost 9 bases and J 8 bases, leaving 19 bases between the germline ends. The CDR3 totals 13 residues. The germline V gene has CDR1 MRHNA and CDR2 SNTAGT. CDR3 in DNA: TGTGCCAGTGCATCGGGACCAACCGTAGGCTACACCTTC. Its protein is CASASGPTVGYTF.

The V and J genes are TRBV11-2 and TRBJ2-1; unclear D gene. This CDR3 spans 14 amino acids. The V gene's germline CDR1 is SGHAT and CDR2 FQNNGV. Between the trimmed V and J ends, which lost 0 bases and 8 bases, there was a span of 11 bases. The CDR3 DNA follows: TGTGCCAGCAGCTTAGATCCCCTCCGGCATGAGCAGTTCTTC. It yields the protein CASSLDPLRHEQFF.

J is TRBJ2-7 and V is TRBV7-2; 15 bases match TRBD2. The CDR3 loop spans 16 amino acids. The junction had 2 bases not matched to a gene; V was cut back by 1 base and J by 4 bases. Germline V lookup: CDR1 SGHTA, CDR2 FQGNSA. The CDR3 loop reads CASSLGGTSGRYEQYF. CDR3 DNA: TGTGCCAGCAGCTTAGGAGGGACTAGCGGGAGGTACGAGCAGTACTTC. The variable domain in full, completed from reference TRBV7-2 and TRBJ2-7, reads GAGVSQSPSNKVTEKGKDVELRCDPISGHTALYWYRQSLGQGLEFLIYFQGNSAPDKSGLPSDRFSAERTGGSVSTLTIQRTQQEDSAVYLCASSLGGTSGRYEQYFGPGTRLTVT.

This chain connects TRBV9 to TRBJ1-6; no clear D. V lost 4 bases and J lost 6, with 17 bases in between. Per the germline V gene, CDR1 is SGDLS and CDR2 is YYNGEE. The CDR3 runs 16 residues. As DNA, the CDR3 is TGTGCCAGCAGCCTCTCGGCCGTCCCACCTAATTCACCCCTCCACTTT. Its protein product is CASSLSAVPPNSPLHF.

Comments on this clone: Other DNA sequences in the same sample also yield this CDR3. In nucleotides, the CDR3 is TGTGCCTGGTCGGGACAGGGCAATCAGCCCCAGCATTTT. As protein: CAWSGQGNQPQHF. The chain employs TRBV30 and TRBJ1-5; 8 nucleotides align to TRBD1. The CDR3 has 13 amino acids. The germline CDR1 and CDR2 sequences are GTSNPN and SVGIG (reference sequence). Germline trimming cut 5 bases from V and 2 bases from J; bases unmatched to any gene: 2.

The V and J genes are TRBV21-1 and TRBJ1-2; the DNA was not compared with TRBD1, the D call given in the table. TRBV21-1 counts as a pseudogene. This CDR3 has 15 residues. CDR3 sequence (DNA): TGTGCCAGCAGCAAAAAGGGGCCTTCGAACTATGGCTACACCTTC. It yields the protein CASSKKGPSNYGYTF.

V and J are TRBV27 and TRBJ1-6, with D possibly matching TRBD1 (5 bases). This CDR3 contains 15 residues. CDR1 is MNHEY, CDR2 SMNVEV, per germline (reference sequence). V was pared by 7 bases and J by 4 bases, with 14 bases between. The chain's CDR3 is CASTRRGRYNSPLHF. The DNA of the CDR3 is TGTGCCAGCACTCGTAGGGGCCGGTATAATTCACCCCTCCACTTT.

The chain combines TRBV30 with TRBJ2-1; D not certain. Germline V gene data show CDR1 as GTSNPN and CDR2 as SVGIG (reference sequence). Between the trimmed V and J ends, which lost 1 base and 10 bases, there was a span of 11 bases. The CDR3 has 12 residues. The CDR3 protein is CAWSAQTGEQFF. The CDR3 nucleotides read TGTGCCTGGAGTGCCCAAACTGGAGAGCAGTTCTTC.

The gene calls are TRBV5-1 and TRBJ2-1; no clear D gene. Germline values: CDR1 SGHRS, CDR2 YFSETQ. V lost 1 base, J lost 5 bases, and 7 bases lay in between. The CDR3 is 13 residues long. This CDR3 reads CASSLIPDNEQFF. CDR3 DNA sequence: TGCGCCAGCAGCTTGATACCCGACAATGAGCAGTTCTTC.

The V and J genes are TRBV5-1 and TRBJ2-3, with 7 bases fitting TRBD2. Germline lookup yields CDR1 SGHRS and CDR2 YFSETQ. This CDR3 region has 16 residues. V shed 5 bases, J shed 4 bases, and the junction held 13 bases outside the gene matches. This chain's CDR3 is CASRSTAGKAADTQYF. CDR3 in DNA: TGCGCCAGCAGGTCTACAGCGGGGAAGGCGGCAGATACGCAGTATTTT.

This chain connects TRBV4-3 to TRBJ2-1; tentatively, D is TRBD2 (5 bases). The CDR3 covers 14 residues. Trimming shortened V by 1 base and J by 10 bases, and 14 bases separated the two germline ends. The germline V gene has CDR1 LGHNA and CDR2 YSLEER. For the CDR3, the DNA is TGCGCCAGCAGCCAAGCCCCCGGGAAGGACGAGCAGTTCTTC. Amino acids: CASSQAPGKDEQFF.

CDR3 region: CASSSGLLNTGELFF. For the CDR3, the DNA is TGTGCCAGCAGCTCGGGACTTCTGAACACCGGGGAGCTGTTTTTT. The chain uses TRBV7-2 and TRBJ2-2; the D gene is possibly TRBD2 (6 bases). The CDR3 runs to 15 residues. Germline lookup yields CDR1 SGHTA and CDR2 FQGNSA. The V end lost 4 bases, the J end lost 1 base, and 10 bases lay between the germline ends.

The chain has TRBV28 and TRBJ2-5; D ambiguous. Trimming stripped 1 base from V and 5 bases from J, with 11 bases between. This CDR3 region has 14 residues. Per germline, CDR1 MDHEN and CDR2 SYDVKM. CDR3: CASSLFQQEETQYF. CDR3 DNA: TGTGCCAGCAGTTTATTTCAGCAGGAGGAGACCCAGTACTTC.

This chain links TRBV7-2 with TRBJ2-3; weak D call: TRBD1 (6 bases). This CDR3 is built from 14 residues. With 4 bases removed from V and 8 bases from J, the gap between germline ends came to 16 bases. In germline, CDR1 is SGHTA, CDR2 FQGNSA. CDR3 DNA: TGTGCCAGCAGCTATCCAGGGGCCCCGGGTACGCAGTATTTT. This translates into CASSYPGAPGTQYF.

This chain uses TRBV6-5 with TRBJ2-7, with unresolved D. This CDR3 is built from 14 residues. Trimming shortened V by 0 bases and J by 1 base, and 7 bases separated the two germline ends. Germline loops: CDR1 MNHEY, CDR2 SVGAGI. The CDR3 bases are TGTGCCAGCAGTTACTCGTCGGTATCCTACGAGCAGTACTTC. The encoded protein is CASSYSSVSYEQYF.